This T cell receptor beta chain was recovered during a study of STAT5B mutations in CD4+ large granular lymphocyte leukemia. Sequencing was performed with immunoSEQ multiplex PCR; in TCRdb, only in-frame clones are kept and a portion is missing. In the table there are tens of thousands of clones, about 79% of which are singletons. The source is a human donor in good health. The sequenced sample was CD4+ T cells from blood buffy coats.

The CDR3 is CASGHYEQYF. CDR3 coding DNA: TGTGCCAGCGGACACTACGAGCAGTACTTC. V is TRBV2 and J is TRBJ2-7, with D maybe TRBD1 (5 bases). The CDR3 is 10 amino acids. Germline values: CDR1 SNHLY, CDR2 FYNNEI. V lost 8 bases to trimming and J lost 3 bases, with 5 bases between them.